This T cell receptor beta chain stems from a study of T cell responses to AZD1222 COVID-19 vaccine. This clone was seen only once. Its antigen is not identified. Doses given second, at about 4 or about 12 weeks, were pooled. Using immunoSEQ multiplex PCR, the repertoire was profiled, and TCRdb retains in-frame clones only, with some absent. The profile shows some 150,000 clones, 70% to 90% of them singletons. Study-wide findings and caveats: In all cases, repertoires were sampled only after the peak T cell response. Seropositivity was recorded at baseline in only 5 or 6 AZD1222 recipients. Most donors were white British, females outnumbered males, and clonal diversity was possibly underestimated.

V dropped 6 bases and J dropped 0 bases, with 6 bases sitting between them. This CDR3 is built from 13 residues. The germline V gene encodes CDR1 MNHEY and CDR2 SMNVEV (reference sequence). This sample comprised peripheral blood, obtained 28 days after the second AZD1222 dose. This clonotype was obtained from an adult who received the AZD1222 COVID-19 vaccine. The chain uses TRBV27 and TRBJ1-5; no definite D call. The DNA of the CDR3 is TGTGCCAGCAGCTATTATAGCAATCAGCCCCAGCATTTT. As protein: CASSYYSNQPQHF.